Included here is one TCR beta chain sequence, with context. V lost 4 bases and J 0 bases, leaving 7 bases between the germline ends. The CDR3 consists of 14 residues. CDR1 MNHEY and CDR2 SVGAGI come from the germline V gene. The data are from a study of blood T cell repertoires in COVID-19. The assay was immunoSEQ multiplex PCR, and TCRdb's table has in-frame clones only and misses some. This sample has approximately 140,000 clones, with under 90% found just once. This chain uses TRBV6-5 with TRBJ1-5; the D is unclear. Sequenced sample: PBMCs or T cells enriched from blood (not recorded which). The sequence was obtained from a middle-aged man with acute COVID-19. CDR3 in amino acids: CASSSLVSNQPQHF. In DNA, the CDR3 is TGTGCCAGCAGTTCCCTAGTTAGCAATCAGCCCCAGCATTTT.